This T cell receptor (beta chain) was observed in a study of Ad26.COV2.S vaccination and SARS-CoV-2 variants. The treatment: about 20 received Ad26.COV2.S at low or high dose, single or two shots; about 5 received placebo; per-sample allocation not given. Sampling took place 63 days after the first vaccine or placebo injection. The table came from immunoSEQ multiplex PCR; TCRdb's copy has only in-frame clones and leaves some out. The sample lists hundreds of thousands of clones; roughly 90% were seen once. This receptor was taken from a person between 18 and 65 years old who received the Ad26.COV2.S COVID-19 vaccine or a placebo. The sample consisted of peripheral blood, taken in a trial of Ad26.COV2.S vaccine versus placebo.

The CDR3 here is CASSPVGAGGPGYTF. CDR3 in DNA: TGTGCCAGCAGCCCAGTGGGGGCAGGGGGCCCTGGCTACACCTTC. The chain couples TRBV7-9 to TRBJ1-2, with 8 bases fitting TRBD1. The germline CDR1 and CDR2 sequences are SEHNR and FQNEAQ (reference sequence). Trimming removed 5 bases from V and 7 bases from J; junction bases left unmatched: 12. The CDR3 covers 15 residues. The full variable domain, its missing parts supplied by reference TRBV7-9 and TRBJ1-2, is DTGVSQNPRHKITKRGQNVTFRCDPISEHNRLYWYRQTLGQGPEFLTYFQNEAQLEKSRLLSDRFSAERPKGSFSTLEIQRTEQGDSAMYLCASSPVGAGGPGYTFGSGTRLTVV.